The 5 T cell receptor beta chains reported below all come from one sample, sequenced in a study of blood T cells in healthy people across ages. A second PCR of 7 to 11 cycles used a sample-barcoded 5' primer and a J-beta primer mix. TCRdb recomputed calls from the 5' RACE reads with MiXCR, one row per CDR3 protein. The sample lists roughly 1.6 million distinct CDR3 sequences, approximately 32% occurring once. Specimen: blood. The source of these receptors is a woman between 25 and 40 years old in good health.

In the case of this clonotype: The missing conserved phenylalanine or tryptophan at the end of this CDR3 makes a read error likely. The V and J genes are TRBV29-1 and TRBJ1-2, with 11 bases that match TRBD1. Looked up from germline, CDR1 is SQVTM and CDR2 is ANQGSEA. The V and J ends lost 7 bases and 7 bases, in that order; junction bases with no gene match: 14. CDR3 length: 15 residues. The CDR3 DNA follows: TGCAGCGCTTGGGGGGGACAGGGGGAGAACCGTGGCTACACCGTC. It encodes CSAWGGQGENRGYTV.

This chain connects TRBV4-1 to TRBJ2-1, with 8 bases fitting TRBD2. Germline V lookup: CDR1 MGHRA, CDR2 YSYEKL. Trimming at V came to 0 bases and at J to 5 bases, leaving 9 bases not matched to a gene. The CDR3 covers 17 residues. The CDR3 loop is CASSQDPPGGEDNEQFF. The CDR3 DNA reads as TGCGCCAGCAGCCAAGATCCCCCCGGGGGGGAGGACAATGAGCAGTTCTTC.

The V gene is TRBV5-6, the J gene TRBJ2-7, with D possibly being TRBD1 (5 bases). V was shortened by 3 bases and J by 5 bases, with 12 bases between the two germline ends. Per germline, CDR1 SGHDT and CDR2 YYEEEE. CDR3 length equals 13 residues. The CDR3 loop reads CASSSDSVNEQYF. The CDR3 DNA follows: TGTGCCAGCAGCTCTGACAGTGTCAACGAGCAGTACTTC.

About this clonotype: One junction end disagrees with the germline gene, perhaps due to a read error. The chain joins TRBV28 to TRBJ1-6; the D is unclear. The V gene's germline CDR1 is MDHEN and CDR2 SYDVKM. This CDR3 region has 13 residues. CDR3 sequence reads: CASSLLWNSPLHF. DNA for the CDR3: TGTGCCAGCAGTTTATTATGGAATTCGCCCCTCCACTTT.

As concerns this clonotype: This sequence may be a read error, since a much larger clone differs from it by one base. The chain combines TRBV10-3 with TRBJ2-4, with D possibly being TRBD1 (6 bases). The J call may be incorrect, as the DNA end agrees better with TRBJ2-7. This CDR3 is built from 17 residues. The V gene's germline CDR1 is ENHRY and CDR2 SYGVKD. Written as DNA, the CDR3 is TGTGCCATCAGTCTTTACCCGGGACACCAGGACTCCTACGAGCAGTACTTC. As protein: CAISLYPGHQDSYEQYF.